Each of the 24 T cell receptor beta chains below was sequenced from the same sample in a study of CD8+CD57+ T cells in acquired aplastic anemia. It was patients with CD8+CD57+ cell expansion by flow cytometry who were chosen for sequencing. Template material for TCR beta VDJ and CDR3 profiling consisted of genomic DNA. Each CDR3 protein gets one entry after TCRdb re-called the reads with MiXCR. Altogether about 150,000 distinct CDR3 sequences are present, roughly 54% being singletons, with the ten largest covering about 12%. What was sequenced was sorted CD4+, CD8+, or CD8+CD57+ T cells (not recorded which) from PBMCs. The source is a human donor with aplastic anemia.

This chain links TRBV24-1 with TRBJ1-5, with TRBD1 as a possible D gene (6 bases). The ends were cut back, 5 bases at V and 6 bases at J, with 7 bases in the middle. The CDR3 length is 12 residues. From germline, CDR1 is KGHDR and CDR2 SFDVKD. The CDR3 is CATSAGAQPQHF. The CDR3 nucleotides are TGTGCCACCAGTGCAGGGGCTCAGCCCCAGCATTTT.

Turning to this clonotype: A read error may account for a junction end that differs from germline. CDR3 in DNA: TGCAGTGCTAACAGTGGAACTAGCACAGATGCGCAGTATTTT. Translated: CSANSGTSTDAQYF. The chain joins TRBV20-1 to TRBJ2-3; D possibly corresponds to TRBD2 (6 bases). Germline lookup yields CDR1 DFQATT and CDR2 SNEGSKA (reference sequence). CDR3 length: 14 amino acids.

This clonotype was seen more than once but under ten times. Possible read error: a much larger clone is one base away. V and J are TRBV20-1 and TRBJ2-7, with 7 bases lining up with TRBD1. Trimming at V came to 5 bases and at J to 2 bases, leaving 9 bases not matched to a gene. The germline gives CDR1 DFQATT, CDR2 SNEGSKA (reference sequence). The CDR3 contains 14 residues. As DNA, the CDR3 is TGCAGTGCTCATTTCGGGACAGACCCCTACGAGCAGTACTTC. Amino acids: CSAHFGTDPYEQYF.

The chain links TRBV25-1 to TRBJ1-1; the D gene is possibly TRBD1 (5 bases). Per germline, CDR1 MGHDK and CDR2 SYGVNS. The CDR3 runs 15 residues. The ends were cut back, 2 bases at V and 1 base at J, with 11 bases in the middle. The CDR3 loop is CASSEGGAKNTEAFF. CDR3 in DNA: TGTGCCAGCAGTGAAGGTGGGGCAAAGAACACTGAAGCTTTCTTT.

The chain links TRBV20-1 to TRBJ1-1; D ambiguous. The germline gives CDR1 DFQATT, CDR2 SNEGSKA (reference sequence). The CDR3 extends over 13 amino acids. The V end lost 5 bases, the J end lost 0 bases, and 10 bases lay between the germline ends. The chain's CDR3 is CSAYLEMNTEAFF. The CDR3, as DNA: TGCAGTGCTTACCTAGAGATGAACACTGAAGCTTTCTTT.

As regards this clonotype: A junction boundary mismatches the germline segment, possibly from a read error. The genes are TRBV15 and TRBJ1-1; 8 bases agree with TRBD1. The germline V gene has CDR1 LNHNV and CDR2 YYDKDF (reference sequence). This CDR3 has 16 residues. The CDR3 DNA reads TGTGCCACCAGCGGCTCAGACAGGGGCTTGAACACTGAAGCTATCTTT. Translated, it gives CATSGSDRGLNTEAIF.

The V and J genes are TRBV7-9 and TRBJ2-7, with a weak D call TRBD2 (6 bases). Per germline, CDR1 SEHNR and CDR2 FQNEAQ (reference sequence). Deletions cut 6 bases from V and 0 bases from J, with 9 bases between. CDR3 length equals 13 residues. The CDR3 DNA is TGTGCCAGCAGGGAGGGGTTCTCCTACGAGCAGTACTTC. Protein product: CASREGFSYEQYF. Full variable domain (remainder filled in from reference TRBV7-9 and TRBJ2-7): DTGVSQNPRHKITKRGQNVTFRCDPISEHNRLYWYRQTLGQGPEFLTYFQNEAQLEKSRLLSDRFSAERPKGSFSTLEIQRTEQGDSAMYLCASREGFSYEQYFGPGTRLTVT.

This clonotype was seen at least ten times. The chain recombines TRBV3-1 with TRBJ2-5; the D is unclear. The length of the CDR3 is 14 residues. From germline, CDR1 is LGHDT and CDR2 YNNKEL (reference sequence). Trimming shortened V by 1 base and J by 5 bases, and 11 bases separated the two germline ends. CDR3 sequence reads: CASSQVGLSETQYF. The DNA of the CDR3 is TGTGCCAGCAGCCAAGTGGGGTTGAGTGAGACCCAGTACTTC.

This clonotype was detected many times. The genes are TRBV24-1 and TRBJ2-2; D uncertain. The CDR3 is 15 amino acids. The ends were cut back, 3 bases at V and 2 bases at J, with 9 bases in the middle. CDR1 and CDR2 (germline): KGHDR, SFDVKD. The CDR3 loop reads CATSDRLENTGELFF. CDR3 DNA: TGTGCCACCAGTGATAGGTTGGAAAACACCGGGGAGCTGTTTTTT.

In this sample, this clonotype turned up many times. The chain joins TRBV4-1 to TRBJ2-1, with a tentative D call TRBD1 (5 bases). The ends were cut back, 1 base at V and 10 bases at J, with 8 bases in the middle. The germline V gene encodes CDR1 MGHRA and CDR2 YSYEKL. The CDR3 extends over 12 amino acids. CDR3: CASSQGDREQFF. In DNA, the CDR3 is TGCGCCAGCAGCCAAGGTGACAGAGAGCAGTTCTTC.

A few counts support this clonotype. The chain has TRBV5-1 and TRBJ2-7; 16 positions agree with TRBD2. Germline V gene sequence: CDR1 SGHRS, CDR2 YFSETQ. CDR3 length: 16 amino acids. Unmatched junction bases numbered 1, after V lost 0 bases and J lost 4 bases. CDR3 region: CASSLEGLAGGYEQYF. The DNA of the CDR3 is TGCGCCAGCAGCTTGGAGGGACTAGCGGGAGGGTACGAGCAGTACTTC.

This clonotype was found many times. CDR3 sequence (DNA): TGCGCCAGCAGCCAAGGGACAGCGTACACAGATACGCAGTATTTT. Protein: CASSQGTAYTDTQYF. This chain connects TRBV4-1 to TRBJ2-3; D might be TRBD1 (6 bases). Germline loops: CDR1 MGHRA, CDR2 YSYEKL. This CDR3 is built from 15 residues. V lost 1 base to trimming and J lost 2 bases, with 10 bases between them.

This clonotype has just a few counts. The J gene is TRBJ2-2, the V gene TRBV7-6; 8 positions match TRBD1. The V and J ends lost 1 base and 4 bases, in that order; junction bases with no gene match: 8. Per germline, CDR1 SGHVS and CDR2 FNYEAQ. The CDR3 covers 17 residues. The CDR3 protein is CASSLVRAGGLTGELFF. The CDR3 region has the DNA TGTGCCAGCAGCTTAGTGCGGGCAGGGGGCCTCACCGGGGAGCTGTTTTTT.

CDR3 protein: CSAREGGVTYNEQFF. In nucleotides, the CDR3 is TGCAGTGCTAGAGAGGGGGGGGTTACCTACAATGAGCAGTTCTTC. The rearrangement joins TRBV20-1 to TRBJ2-1; 7 bases align to TRBD2. Germline assignment: CDR1 DFQATT and CDR2 SNEGSKA (reference sequence). The CDR3 extends over 15 amino acids. The ends lost 0 bases at V and 2 bases at J; junction bases unmatched: 4.

This clonotype was observed a handful of times. This chain connects TRBV15 to TRBJ2-1; 8 bases fit TRBD1. V lost 8 bases to trimming and J lost 8 bases; unmatched junction nucleotides: 8. The length of the CDR3 is 13 residues. Germline CDR1 LNHNV, CDR2 YYDKDF (reference sequence). Here the CDR3 reads CATQQGAFDEQFF. In DNA, the CDR3 is TGTGCCACCCAGCAGGGGGCTTTTGATGAGCAGTTCTTC.

V gene TRBV2 combines with J gene TRBJ1-4; D may be TRBD1 (5 bases). The CDR3 covers 15 residues. Germline CDR1 and CDR2: SNHLY and FYNNEI. Trimming took off 3 bases at V and 3 bases at J, with 11 bases between the two ends. The CDR3 here is CASSEWGGANEKLFF. CDR3 coding DNA: TGTGCCAGCAGTGAGTGGGGGGGAGCTAATGAAAAACTGTTTTTT.

J is TRBJ2-2 and V is TRBV6-4; D is unresolved. Trimming cost V 5 bases and J 2 bases, with 6 bases left between them. The CDR3 sequence is 13 residues long. Germline CDR1 and CDR2: MRHNA and SNTAGT. Here the CDR3 DNA reads TGTGCCAGCAGTATTTATAACACCGGGGAGCTGTTTTTT. This codes for CASSIYNTGELFF.

The V call is TRBV2, the J call TRBJ1-6, with a possible D match to TRBD1 (5 bases). CDR1 SNHLY and CDR2 FYNNEI come from the germline V gene. V dropped 7 bases and J dropped 5 bases, with 12 bases sitting between them. The CDR3 contains 14 residues. The CDR3 loop is CASKLDSHNSPLHF. The CDR3 DNA reads as TGTGCCAGCAAACTAGACAGCCATAATTCACCCCTCCACTTT.

This clonotype was seen at least ten times. The chain couples TRBV6-1 to TRBJ2-1; 7 positions agree with TRBD1. The CDR3 is 15 amino acids. V trimming: 5 bases; J trimming: 1 base; junction bases outside the gene matches: 5. Germline-derived CDR1 and CDR2 are MNHNS and SASEGT. In DNA form, the CDR3 reads TGTGCCAGCAGTAGTAGACAGGGTTCCTACAATGAGCAGTTCTTC. As protein: CASSSRQGSYNEQFF.

The rearrangement joins TRBV5-5 to TRBJ2-7; no definite D call. Germline CDR1 reads SGHKS; CDR2 reads YYEKEE (reference sequence). Trimming cost V 2 bases and J 5 bases, with 11 bases left between them. The CDR3 covers 13 residues. As DNA, the CDR3 is TGTGCCAGCAGCTTTAGTGGTAACGACGAGCAGTACTTC. This codes for CASSFSGNDEQYF.

V is TRBV2 and J is TRBJ1-3; D call uncertain. CDR1 and CDR2 (germline): SNHLY, FYNNEI. CDR3 length: 12 residues. The V and J ends lost 2 bases and 5 bases respectively, with 4 bases between them. The CDR3 loop reads CASSEMRNTIYF. For the CDR3, the DNA is TGTGCCAGCAGTGAAATGAGAAACACCATATATTTT.

The V call is TRBV29-1, the J call TRBJ2-7; a weak D match, TRBD1 (5 bases). The CDR3 consists of 12 residues. Trimming pared 4 bases from V and 1 base from J, leaving 8 bases between. CDR1 is SQVTM and CDR2 is ANQGSEA in the germline V gene. DNA for the CDR3: TGCAGCGTTGGGACACCGTCCTACGAGCAGTACTTC. Translation: CSVGTPSYEQYF.

CDR3 residues: CASSPGTSGRGETQYF. As DNA, the CDR3 is TGTGCCAGCAGCCCCGGGACTAGCGGGAGAGGGGAGACCCAGTACTTC. The genes are TRBV25-1 and TRBJ2-5; 14 bases match TRBD2. The CDR3 sequence is 16 residues long. Per the germline V gene, CDR1 is MGHDK and CDR2 is SYGVNS. The V and J ends lost 6 bases and 5 bases, in that order; junction bases with no gene match: 8. The full variable domain, with the rest looked up from reference TRBV25-1 and TRBJ2-5, is EADIYQTPRYLVIGTGKKITLECSQTMGHDKMYWYQQDPGMELHLIHYSYGVNSTEKGDLSSESTVSRIRTEHFPLTLESARPSHTSQYLCASSPGTSGRGETQYFGPGTRLLVL.

This clonotype was picked up one time. The chain employs TRBV24-1 and TRBJ2-3; D uncertain. This CDR3 is 14 amino acids long. CDR1 and CDR2 from the germline V gene are KGHDR and SFDVKD. Between the trimmed V and J ends, which lost 7 bases and 3 bases, there was a span of 13 bases. The CDR3 here is CATSGPGPTDTQYF. Written as DNA, the CDR3 is TGTGCCACCAGCGGACCCGGGCCGACAGATACGCAGTATTTT.